This TCR beta chain was identified in a study of blood T cells in healthy people across ages. Study outcomes and limitations: Researchers deemed the diversity estimates from one million T cells underestimates.

Only a few counts were recorded for this clonotype. Its antigen is not known. Each donor's blood draw was approximately 10 milliliters of peripheral blood. Trimming took off 6 bases at V and 3 bases at J, with 12 bases between the two ends. This CDR3 has 13 amino acids. Looked up from germline, CDR1 is MNHEY and CDR2 is SVGEGT. Sample-barcoded 5' priming and a J-beta primer mix drove a second PCR of 7 to 11 cycles. Each cDNA molecule was tagged by a template-switch adaptor with 12 random nucleotides. Individual samples furnished no less than 3 million CDR3-containing paired-end reads apiece. Each CDR3 protein gets one entry after TCRdb re-called the 5' RACE reads with MiXCR. Of hundreds of thousands of distinct CDR3 sequences listed, about 61% are singletons.

The specimen was blood. The sequence was collected from a man aged 40-50 years in good health. The chain carries TRBV6-2 or TRBV6-3 and TRBJ2-7; TRBD2 is a possible D gene (5 bases). The CDR3 sequence is CASSLGIYYEQYF. The CDR3 DNA is TGTGCCAGCAGCCTCGGGATCTACTACGAGCAGTACTTC.